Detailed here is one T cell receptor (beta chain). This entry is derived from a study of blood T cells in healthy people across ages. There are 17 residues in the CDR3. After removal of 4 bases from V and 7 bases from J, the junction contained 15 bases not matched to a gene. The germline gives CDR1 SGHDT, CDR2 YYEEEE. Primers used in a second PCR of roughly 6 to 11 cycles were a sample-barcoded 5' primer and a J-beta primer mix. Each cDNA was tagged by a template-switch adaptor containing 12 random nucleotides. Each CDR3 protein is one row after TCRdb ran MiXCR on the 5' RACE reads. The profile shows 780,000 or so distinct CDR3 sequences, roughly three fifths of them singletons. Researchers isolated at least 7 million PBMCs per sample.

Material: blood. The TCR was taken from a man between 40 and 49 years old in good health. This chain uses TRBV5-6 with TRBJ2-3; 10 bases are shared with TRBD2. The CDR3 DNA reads TGTGCCAGCAGCCGGCCCGCCGGGACTAGCGCCATTAATACGCAGTATTTT. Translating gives CASSRPAGTSAINTQYF.